The 23 T cell receptor beta chains given below trace back to one sample, sequenced in a study of immune characterization of retroperitoneal liposarcoma. Each CDR3 protein gets one entry after TCRdb re-called the PCR reads with MiXCR. The top ten clones hold more than 13% of a sample with 7,700 or so distinct CDR3 sequences, more than 25% of them seen once. The sequencing sample was made of blood. The receptors derive from a male donor with retroperitoneal liposarcoma.

The V call is TRBV7-2, the J call TRBJ2-5; D may be TRBD2 (5 bases). The CDR3 runs to 16 residues. V lost 0 bases, J lost 11 bases, and 22 bases lay in between. Germline V CDR1 and CDR2: SGHTA, FQGNSA. The CDR3 here is CASSLATLVSYNEQYF. The CDR3 nucleotides are TGTGCCAGCAGCTTAGCGACACTAGTATCCTACAATGAGCAGTACTTC.

This clonotype was seen a handful of times. The V gene is TRBV20-1, the J gene TRBJ2-1; 7 bases are shared with TRBD2. CDR1 DFQATT and CDR2 SNEGSKA come from the germline V gene (reference sequence). The CDR3 is made up of 16 amino acids. The J segment lost 2 bases and the V segment lost 0 bases, leaving 7 bases of the junction unmatched. The CDR3 sequence: CSARDVASGAYNEQFF. The CDR3 DNA is TGCAGTGCTAGAGATGTAGCTAGCGGAGCCTACAATGAGCAGTTCTTC.

On this clonotype: This may come from a read error, since a much larger clone is one base off. J is TRBJ2-4 and V is TRBV12-3 or TRBV12-4, with TRBD2 as a possible D gene (6 bases). The CDR3 sequence is 13 residues long. The germline V and J ends were trimmed by 6 bases and 9 bases, with 15 bases remaining between them. CDR3 residues: CASRPGELFIQYF. CDR3 sequence (DNA): TGTGCCAGCAGACCGGGAGAGTTATTCATTCAGTACTTC.

The chain is built from TRBV6-1 and TRBJ2-3, with D uncertain. CDR1 MNHNS and CDR2 SASEGT come from the germline V gene. This CDR3 is 12 amino acids long. Trimming removed 4 bases at V and 9 bases at J, with 11 bases between. The CDR3 DNA reads as TGTGCCAGCAGTGTTGAAGGTCACACGCAGTATTTT. This sequence encodes CASSVEGHTQYF.

This clonotype was recorded at least ten times. CDR3: CASTVRVGEKLFF. DNA of the CDR3: TGTGCCTCAACGGTCAGGGTGGGCGAAAAACTGTTTTTT. The rearrangement links TRBV6-1 to TRBJ1-4; tentative D call: TRBD1 (5 bases). Trimming removed 11 bases at V and 8 bases at J, with 18 bases between. CDR3 length equals 13 residues. CDR1 is MNHNS and CDR2 is SASEGT in the germline V gene.

V gene TRBV12-3 or TRBV12-4 combines with J gene TRBJ2-1, with D maybe TRBD2 (5 bases). The DNA end is more similar to TRBJ2-7, so the J call may be wrong. The CDR3 is 16 residues long. Here the CDR3 reads CASSLEWGAGTYEQYF. Written as DNA, the CDR3 is TGTGCCAGCAGTTTAGAGTGGGGAGCAGGAACCTACGAGCAGTACTTC.

V and J are TRBV6-5 and TRBJ1-1; 7 nucleotides agree with TRBD1. V trimming: 5 bases; J trimming: 0 bases; junction bases outside the gene matches: 6. Germline loops: CDR1 MNHEY, CDR2 SVGAGI. The CDR3 is 15 residues long. The CDR3 bases are TGTGCCAGCAGTCCCTCCGGGACAGTGAACACTGAAGCTTTCTTT. Its protein product is CASSPSGTVNTEAFF.

This sequence joins TRBV20-1 and TRBJ1-1, with D tentatively TRBD1 (5 bases). The CDR3 has 14 residues. The ends were cut back, 5 bases at V and 5 bases at J, with 18 bases in the middle. Germline CDR1 reads DFQATT; CDR2 reads SNEGSKA (reference sequence). CDR3 coding DNA: TGCAGTGCTGGGGTGGGGGGAATATCAACTGAAGCTTTCTTT. This encodes CSAGVGGISTEAFF.

The chain links TRBV28 to TRBJ2-1; D is uncertain. The end of the DNA aligns better with TRBJ2-5, so the J call may be wrong. Per germline, CDR1 MDHEN and CDR2 SYDVKM. The CDR3 has 14 residues. The CDR3 region is CASSSSYRGETQYF. The DNA for the CDR3 is TGTGCCAGCAGTTCCTCTTACCGAGGAGAGACCCAGTACTTC.

By share, this clonotype counts as medium-sized (0.01 to 0.1%). The rearrangement joins TRBV12-3 or TRBV12-4 to TRBJ1-1; D call uncertain. The CDR3 is made up of 14 amino acids. Trimming took 5 bases from V and 1 from J, leaving 11 bases between them. For the CDR3, the DNA is TGTGCCAGCAGTCCGCCCCGTTCGAACACTGAAGCTTTCTTT. Its translation is CASSPPRSNTEAFF.

In its sample, this clonotype was seen a few times. The chain joins TRBV6-6 to TRBJ2-7, with 8 bases lining up with TRBD1. V shed 2 bases, J shed 2 bases, and the junction held 5 bases outside the gene matches. The V gene's germline CDR1 is MNHNY and CDR2 SVGAGI (reference sequence). The CDR3 runs to 15 residues. The CDR3 sequence: CASSYVWTGPYEQYF. DNA for the CDR3: TGTGCCAGCAGTTACGTTTGGACAGGGCCCTACGAGCAGTACTTC.

This clonotype has more than one count but fewer than ten. The V call is TRBV6-5, the J call TRBJ2-7; 14 positions match TRBD2. The J segment lost 0 bases and the V segment lost 6 bases, leaving 4 bases of the junction unmatched. This CDR3 comprises 16 residues. Germline V gene data show CDR1 as MNHEY and CDR2 as SVGAGI. The CDR3 region is CASRWTSGRNSYEQYF. The CDR3 region has the DNA TGTGCCAGCAGATGGACTAGCGGGAGGAACTCCTACGAGCAGTACTTC.

This clonotype qualifies as medium-sized. This chain joins TRBV6-5 and TRBJ2-5; maybe TRBD1 (5 bases). The CDR3 length is 16 residues. Trimming removed 0 bases from V and 1 base from J, with 12 bases in between. Looked up from germline, CDR1 is MNHEY and CDR2 is SVGAGI. CDR3 sequence reads: CASSYSSQGFQETQYF. CDR3 sequence (DNA): TGTGCCAGCAGTTACTCGTCGCAGGGATTCCAAGAGACCCAGTACTTC.

This clonotype was observed a handful of times. The chain has TRBV6-1 and TRBJ2-1; perhaps TRBD2 as D (7 bases). Germline assignment: CDR1 MNHNS and CDR2 SASEGT. The CDR3 contains 14 residues. The ends were cut back, 5 bases at V and 10 bases at J, with 18 bases in the middle. The CDR3 DNA reads as TGTGCCAGCAGTCTCGGGGGCGGGGGACACGAGCAGTTCTTC. Translating it yields CASSLGGGGHEQFF.

This clonotype appeared a few times. The chain carries TRBV6-6 and TRBJ2-1; 7 nucleotides match TRBD2. Germline V gene sequence: CDR1 MNHNY, CDR2 SVGAGI (reference sequence). This CDR3 spans 12 amino acids. CDR3 protein: CVCGSPTAEQFF. As DNA, the CDR3 is TGTGTTTGCGGGAGCCCCACCGCTGAGCAGTTCTTC.

The V and J genes are TRBV6-5 and TRBJ2-1; the match to TRBD2 covers 7 bases. CDR1 is MNHEY and CDR2 is SVGAGI in the germline V gene. Germline trimming cut 6 bases from V and 2 bases from J; bases unmatched to any gene: 10. This CDR3 comprises 16 residues. In DNA form, the CDR3 reads TGTGCCAGCAGGCCCAAGCTTAGCGGGCCCTACAATGAGCAGTTCTTC. Its translation is CASRPKLSGPYNEQFF.

This clonotype has a handful of counts. The V gene is TRBV10-3, the J gene TRBJ1-5; D uncertain. Germline CDR1 and CDR2: ENHRY and SYGVKD. Trimming pared 4 bases from V and 0 bases from J, leaving 7 bases between. The CDR3 length is 14 residues. The DNA for the CDR3 is TGTGCCATCAGTGTAGAGTATAGCAATCAGCCCCAGCATTTT. Protein sequence: CAISVEYSNQPQHF.

This clonotype turned up a few times. The CDR3, as DNA: TGTGCCAGCAGTAGCCTTAGCGGAGCCTCCTACGAGCAGTACTTC. As protein: CASSSLSGASYEQYF. This chain joins TRBV6-1 and TRBJ2-7; maybe TRBD2 (6 bases). Trimming stripped 5 bases from V and 0 bases from J, with 14 bases between. Looked up from germline, CDR1 is MNHNS and CDR2 is SASEGT. The length of the CDR3 is 15 residues.

The CDR3 coding sequence is TGTGCCAGCACCCACGGGGGTGAAGCTTTCTTT. Translated, it gives CASTHGGEAFF. V usage is TRBV6-6 and J usage is TRBJ1-1; maybe TRBD1 (5 bases). CDR3 size: 11 residues. In germline, CDR1 is MNHNY, CDR2 SVGAGI (reference sequence). Trimming stripped 7 bases from V and 7 bases from J, with 10 bases between.

J is TRBJ2-7 and V is TRBV14, with TRBD2 matching over 11 bases. J gave up 4 bases and V 4 bases, and 9 bases lay outside the gene matches. The CDR3 length is 16 residues. Germline V gives CDR1 SGHDN, CDR2 FVKESK. The CDR3 bases are TGTGCCAGCAGCCCTGAACCGGGACTAGCGGTATACGAGCAGTACTTC. This gives the protein CASSPEPGLAVYEQYF.

By its share, this clonotype is medium-sized. The chain recombines TRBV6-1 with TRBJ2-1; 7 positions match TRBD1. The J call may be in error: the DNA end matches TRBJ2-7 better. Looked up from germline, CDR1 is MNHNS and CDR2 is SASEGT. The CDR3 runs to 15 residues. The CDR3 sequence: CASSESTGVGYEQYF. The CDR3, as DNA: TGTGCCAGCAGTGAGAGTACAGGGGTCGGCTACGAGCAGTACTTC.

The V call is TRBV7-2, the J call TRBJ2-1; 10 bases agree with TRBD2. Matching the DNA end better, TRBJ2-5 makes the J call doubtful. The CDR3 runs to 15 residues. The germline CDR1 and CDR2 sequences are SGHTA and FQGNSA. In DNA form, the CDR3 reads TGTGCCAGCAACCTAGCGGGAGTGGGTTTGGAGACCCAGTACTTC. Translated: CASNLAGVGLETQYF.

This chain joins TRBV6-1 and TRBJ2-2; the D is unclear. CDR1 MNHNS and CDR2 SASEGT come from the germline V gene. The CDR3 runs 8 residues. The chain's CDR3 is CAHGELFF. CDR3 DNA sequence: TGTGCTCATGGGGAGCTGTTTTTT.